Listed here are 20 T cell receptor beta chains from one sample, sequenced in a study of cytomegalovirus exposure and HLA in healthy donors. PCR involved 60 Vbeta and 13 Jbeta primers. The method was immunoSEQ multiplex PCR; TCRdb's version includes in-frame clones alone and lacks a portion of them. Found here are around 150,000 clones, 55% to 75% of them singletons; the top ten hold under 7.5%. Sequenced: PBMCs. The receptors were sampled from a woman between 55 and 75 years old in good health and CMV-seropositive.

In DNA, the CDR3 is TGCAGCGTTGATCCCGAAGCGGGAGGGTTGGGCAATGAGCAGTTCTTC. As protein: CSVDPEAGGLGNEQFF. This sequence joins TRBV29-1 and TRBJ2-1, with 10 bases aligning to TRBD2. J gave up 6 bases and V 3 bases, and 11 bases lay outside the gene matches. CDR1 SQVTM and CDR2 ANQGSEA come from the germline V gene. The CDR3 extends over 16 amino acids.

The chain is built from TRBV27 and TRBJ2-7, with 9 bases that match TRBD2. V was clipped by 3 bases and J by 1 base; unmatched bases: 4. The CDR3 spans 15 residues. Germline loops: CDR1 MNHEY, CDR2 SMNVEV (reference sequence). The CDR3 reads CASSLREGRSYEQYF. As DNA, the CDR3 is TGTGCCAGCAGTTTGCGGGAGGGCCGATCCTACGAGCAGTACTTC.

Concerning this clone itself: One end of the junction does not line up with germline, which may come from a read error. This chain uses TRBV7-7 with TRBJ2-1; either TRBD1 or TRBD2 may supply D (6 bases each). This CDR3 is 17 amino acids long. Germline loops: CDR1 SSHAT, CDR2 FNYEAQ (reference sequence). This CDR3 reads CASSLGGSGLPYNEQFF. The DNA of the CDR3 is TGTGCTAGCAGCTTAGGGGGTAGCGGCCTGCCCTACAATGAGCAGTTCTTC.

This chain links TRBV7-2 with TRBJ2-1; 8 bases align to TRBD2. The V and J ends lost 1 base and 3 bases, in that order; junction bases with no gene match: 5. Germline CDR1 reads SGHTA; CDR2 reads FQGNSA. This CDR3 has 16 residues. The CDR3 nucleotides are TGTGCCAGCAGCTTAGGGGCTAGCGGGCTCTACAATGAGCAGTTCTTC. Translating gives CASSLGASGLYNEQFF.

This rearrangement joins TRBV10-1 to TRBJ2-7, with 10 nucleotides matching TRBD2. This CDR3 is built from 13 residues. Germline loops: CDR1 WNHNN, CDR2 SYGVQD (reference sequence). The trim removed 4 bases at V and 11 bases at J, leaving 8 bases unmatched. The CDR3 nucleotides are TGCGCCAGCAGTGGGATAGCGGGGGGAAATAAGTACTTC. As protein: CASSGIAGGNKYF.

This chain uses TRBV5-1 with TRBJ2-5, with D unclear. The germline gives CDR1 SGHRS, CDR2 YFSETQ. V was pared by 0 bases and J by 1 base, with 7 bases between. CDR3 length: 14 amino acids. The CDR3 DNA reads as TGCGCCAGCAGCTTGGTGGCGGTCCAAGAGACCCAGTACTTC. Its protein product is CASSLVAVQETQYF.

This chain joins TRBV5-1 and TRBJ2-5, with 9 bases that match TRBD1. Germline loops: CDR1 SGHRS, CDR2 YFSETQ. The CDR3 spans 14 residues. V shed 3 bases and J 5 bases; nucleotides not matched to a gene: 5. DNA of the CDR3: TGCGCCAGCAGCTCGACAGGGGGAGGGGAGACCCAGTACTTC. It translates to CASSSTGGGETQYF. Full variable domain (remainder filled in from reference TRBV5-1 and TRBJ2-5): KAGVTQTPRYLIKTRGQQVTLSCSPISGHRSVSWYQQTPGQGLQFLFEYFSETQRNKGNFPGRFSGRQFSNSRSEMNVSTLELGDSALYLCASSSTGGGETQYFGPGTRLLVL.

The chain combines TRBV4-3 with TRBJ1-4; D remains unclear. CDR1 and CDR2 (germline): LGHNA, YSLEER. V shed 0 bases and J shed 2 bases, with 7 bases lying between them. This CDR3 has 15 residues. CDR3 in amino acids: CASSQDVSTNEKLFF. The DNA of the CDR3 is TGCGCCAGCAGCCAAGATGTTTCGACTAATGAAAAACTGTTTTTT.

V and J are TRBV7-9 and TRBJ2-3; D may be TRBD2 (5 bases). V lost 6 bases, J lost 2 bases, and 18 bases lay in between. This CDR3 has 16 residues. The germline V gene encodes CDR1 SEHNR and CDR2 FQNEAQ (reference sequence). The CDR3 reads CASSFPPSGFTDTQYF. Here the CDR3 DNA reads TGTGCCAGCAGTTTCCCACCCAGCGGCTTCACAGATACGCAGTATTTT.

This clone appeared a few times. The rearrangement joins TRBV6-5 to TRBJ1-5; a weak D match, TRBD1 (5 bases). Germline V lookup: CDR1 MNHEY, CDR2 SVGAGI. The CDR3 has 14 amino acids. Trimming took 7 bases from V and 7 from J, leaving 17 bases between them. The CDR3: CASNIQGSEQPQHF. In DNA, the CDR3 is TGTGCCAGCAATATCCAGGGCTCTGAGCAGCCCCAGCATTTT.

The chain joins TRBV28 to TRBJ2-7; 10 nucleotides align to TRBD2. This CDR3 spans 14 amino acids. The J segment lost 9 bases and the V segment lost 5 bases, leaving 10 bases of the junction unmatched. Germline CDR1 and CDR2: MDHEN and SYDVKM. The CDR3 here is CASSTTSGTRVQYF. CDR3 bases: TGTGCCAGCAGTACTACTAGCGGGACTCGAGTGCAGTACTTC.

The rearrangement joins TRBV30 to TRBJ2-3; D perhaps matches TRBD2 (6 bases). There are 15 residues in the CDR3. Germline V gives CDR1 GTSNPN, CDR2 SVGIG (reference sequence). The germline V and J ends were trimmed by 0 bases and 3 bases, with 13 bases remaining between them. The CDR3 region has the DNA TGTGCCTGGAGTGTAGGAGGGAGTGGGACAGATACGCAGTATTTT. Protein product: CAWSVGGSGTDTQYF.

The V call is TRBV15, the J call TRBJ2-3, with 7 bases lining up with TRBD1. The CDR3 runs 18 residues. J gave up 1 base and V 2 bases, and 12 bases lay outside the gene matches. The germline gives CDR1 LNHNV, CDR2 YYDKDF (reference sequence). CDR3 bases: TGTGCCACCAGCAGATATAGAGGGACAGTCGGCGGCACAGATACGCAGTATTTT. Amino acids: CATSRYRGTVGGTDTQYF.

This chain uses TRBV19 with TRBJ2-7; 10 nucleotides agree with TRBD2. In germline, CDR1 is LNHDA, CDR2 SQIVND (reference sequence). The CDR3 has 15 amino acids. V lost 5 bases and J lost 2; bases outside the gene matches: 6. Here the CDR3 reads CASSSAGGSPYEQYF. The CDR3 DNA follows: TGTGCCAGTAGTTCAGCGGGAGGGTCCCCCTACGAGCAGTACTTC.

The chain employs TRBV4-1 and TRBJ1-2, with 10 bases identical to TRBD1. Trimming at V came to 1 base and at J to 2 bases, leaving 4 bases not matched to a gene. The V gene's germline CDR1 is MGHRA and CDR2 YSYEKL. This CDR3 spans 16 amino acids. The CDR3 nucleotides are TGCGCCAGCAGCCAAGTAAAGGGACAGGGGAACTATGGCTACACCTTC. Translated, it gives CASSQVKGQGNYGYTF.

The genes are TRBV18 and TRBJ1-1; 10 bases are shared with TRBD1. Germline V CDR1 and CDR2: KGHSH, LQKENI. V shed 3 bases and J 6 bases; nucleotides not matched to a gene: 4. CDR3 length equals 14 residues. CDR3 amino acids: CASSPGQGYSEAFF. Written as DNA, the CDR3 is TGTGCCAGCTCACCGGGACAGGGGTATTCTGAAGCTTTCTTT.

The chain couples TRBV6-1 to TRBJ2-7, with 7 bases lining up with TRBD1. Germline CDR1 is MNHNS and CDR2 is SASEGT. The ends lost 6 bases at V and 5 bases at J; junction bases unmatched: 10. The CDR3 consists of 14 residues. Written as DNA, the CDR3 is TGTGCCAGCAGACTGACAGGGCTTGAGGACGAGCAGTACTTC. Translation gives CASRLTGLEDEQYF.

This clone was counted only a few times. The V call is TRBV11-1, the J call TRBJ1-4; TRBD1 matches 9 bases. In germline, CDR1 is SGHAT, CDR2 FQDESV (reference sequence). The CDR3 consists of 15 residues. J gave up 6 bases and V 3 bases, and 5 bases lay outside the gene matches. The CDR3 region has the DNA TGTGCCAGCAGCTTCGACGGGACAGGGTATGAAAAACTGTTTTTT. It is translated as CASSFDGTGYEKLFF.

In its sample, this clone was seen a few times. The V and J genes are TRBV7-8 and TRBJ2-7; 10 bases align to TRBD2. This CDR3 has 17 amino acids. Looked up from germline, CDR1 is SGHVS and CDR2 is FQNEAQ. Unmatched junction bases numbered 16, after V lost 5 bases and J lost 6 bases. Here the CDR3 reads CASSRSGLATLRGEQYF. CDR3 bases: TGTGCCAGCAGCCGATCGGGACTAGCGACCCTCAGGGGCGAGCAGTACTTC.

V is TRBV7-2 and J is TRBJ1-3; D remains ambiguous. Germline CDR1 reads SGHTA; CDR2 reads FQGNSA. Trimming pared 5 bases from V and 3 bases from J, leaving 8 bases between. This CDR3 contains 13 residues. Here the CDR3 DNA reads TGTGCCAGCAGCCTAGATAATGGAAACACCATATATTTT. Its translation is CASSLDNGNTIYF.